This TCR beta chain was profiled in a study of T cell repertoires in cytomegalovirus infection. Study results and limitations: HLA-C-restricted CMV-specific TCR beta clonotypes were dominant in the ex vivo response.

Germline CDR1 MNHEY, CDR2 SVGEGT. The CDR3 is 18 amino acids. The trim removed 2 bases at V and 2 bases at J, leaving 10 bases unmatched. This clonotype has just one count. Its antigen is undetermined. TCRdb analysed the reads with MiXCR anew, one entry per CDR3 protein. This repertoire shows over 250,000 distinct CDR3 sequences, approximately 22% found once; its top ten account for 15% to 20%. The source material was cultured PBMCs, sampled from culture after CMV antigen stimulation. This chain joins TRBV6-2 or TRBV6-3 and TRBJ1-5; 9 bases agree with TRBD1. This TCR derives from a human donor in good health (CMV status not recorded). Some clones in this sample may be carry-over from other donors' samples. The CDR3: CASSYQGQGTSGNQPQHF. CDR3 nucleotide sequence: TGTGCCAGCAGTTACCAGGGACAGGGCACAAGCGGCAATCAGCCCCAGCATTTT.